A selection of T cell receptor beta chains follows, all from one sample in a study of cytomegalovirus exposure and HLA in healthy donors. Repertoires were generated with immunoSEQ multiplex PCR, while TCRdb's copy carries only in-frame clones and drops some. The table lists approximately 100,000 clones, approximately 80% of them singletons. The sequencing sample was made of PBMCs. Receptors were obtained from a man aged 35-49 years in good health and CMV-seropositive. Each CDR3 is given with its conserved first and last residue. The D gene is left open where the match is weak. Some rows have no size entry. The others give once, few or many, or a class for an expanded clone.

CDR3 length: 16
clone size: few
J gene: TRBJ1-5
D gene: TRBD1
V gene: TRBV4-1
CDR3 DNA: TGCGCCAGCAGCCAAGATTTAGGACAGGGGACGAAGCCCCAGCATTTT
CDR3 protein: CASSQDLGQGTKPQHF

CDR3 length: 13
clone size: .
J gene: TRBJ1-1
D gene: .
V gene: TRBV4-2
CDR3 DNA: TGTGCCAGCAGCCAGGGGAGGAACACTGAAGCTTTCTTT
CDR3 protein: CASSQGRNTEAFF

CDR3 length: 18
clone size: few
J gene: TRBJ2-2
D gene: .
V gene: TRBV27
CDR3 DNA: TGTGCCAGCGGATCCAGGGGAGGGGCCCGGGGGAACACCGGGGAGCTGTTTTTT
CDR3 protein: CASGSRGGARGNTGELFF

CDR3 length: 13
clone size: .
J gene: TRBJ2-5
D gene: .
V gene: TRBV19
CDR3 DNA: TGTGCCAGTAGGGACAGACCCGGGGAGACCCAGTACTTC
CDR3 protein: CASRDRPGETQYF

CDR3 length: 17
clone size: .
J gene: TRBJ1-2
D gene: TRBD1
V gene: TRBV7-9
CDR3 DNA: TGTGCCAGCAGCGTAAACGCATGGGACAGCTCTAACTATGGCTACACCTTC
CDR3 protein: CASSVNAWDSSNYGYTF

CDR3 length: 16
clone size: .
J gene: TRBJ2-2
D gene: .
V gene: TRBV7-9
CDR3 DNA: TGTGCCAGCAGCCGATCGGGCAGGGCGGACACCGGGGAGCTGTTTTTT
CDR3 protein: CASSRSGRADTGELFF

CDR3 length: 15
clone size: once
J gene: TRBJ1-1
D gene: .
V gene: TRBV29-1
CDR3 DNA: TGCAGCGTTGAAGACACGGGGGGCGCGAACACTGAAGCTTTCTTT
CDR3 protein: CSVEDTGGANTEAFF

CDR3 length: 14
clone size: .
J gene: TRBJ1-1
D gene: TRBD1
V gene: TRBV5-5
CDR3 DNA: TGTGCCAGCAGCGTGACAGGGGGGTTCACTGAAGCTTTCTTT
CDR3 protein: CASSVTGGFTEAFF

CDR3 length: 18
clone size: .
J gene: TRBJ1-4
D gene: TRBD1
V gene: TRBV18
CDR3 DNA: TGTGCCAGCTCACCATACCTAGGACAGGGAACAACTAATGAAAAACTGTTTTTT
CDR3 protein: CASSPYLGQGTTNEKLFF

CDR3 length: 18
clone size: .
J gene: TRBJ2-2
D gene: .
V gene: TRBV18
CDR3 DNA: TGTGCCAGCTCACCTCTAAAACGGACAGTTCAGAACACCGGGGAGCTGTTTTTT
CDR3 protein: CASSPLKRTVQNTGELFF

CDR3 length: 15
clone size: .
J gene: TRBJ2-3
D gene: TRBD2
V gene: TRBV6-4
CDR3 DNA: TGTGCCAGCAGTGACTCTGCGGGGGGGGCAGATACGCAGTATTTT
CDR3 protein: CASSDSAGGADTQYF

CDR3 length: 16
clone size: .
J gene: TRBJ2-5
D gene: .
V gene: TRBV5-1
CDR3 DNA: TGCGCCAGCAGCTTGGTGTCAGGGAATCGGCGGGAGACCCAGTACTTC
CDR3 protein: CASSLVSGNRRETQYF

CDR3 length: 13
clone size: .
J gene: TRBJ2-3
D gene: .
V gene: TRBV9
CDR3 DNA: TGTGCCAGCACCGCAGGGTTCACAGATACGCAGTATTTT
CDR3 protein: CASTAGFTDTQYF

CDR3 length: 15
clone size: .
J gene: TRBJ1-2
D gene: TRBD1
V gene: TRBV6-5
CDR3 DNA: TGTGCCAGCAGTTACGGTACAGGGGGCGCGGAGGGCTACACCTTC
CDR3 protein: CASSYGTGGAEGYTF

CDR3 length: 10
clone size: .
J gene: TRBJ2-1
D gene: .
V gene: TRBV20-1
CDR3 DNA: TGCAGTGTCCTCCAGGCGACAGGATTCTTC
CDR3 protein: CSVLQATGFF

CDR3 length: 17
clone size: .
J gene: TRBJ1-5
D gene: TRBD1
V gene: TRBV19
CDR3 DNA: TGTGCCAGTAGCCCAATCGACAGGGGGTTAAGCAATCAGCCCCAGCATTTT
CDR3 protein: CASSPIDRGLSNQPQHF

CDR3 length: 15
clone size: .
J gene: TRBJ1-6
D gene: .
V gene: TRBV19
CDR3 DNA: TGTGCCAGTAGTATACAGGCTTCCTATAATTCACCCCTCCACTTT
CDR3 protein: CASSIQASYNSPLHF

CDR3 length: 16
clone size: .
J gene: TRBJ2-5
D gene: TRBD2
V gene: TRBV7-2
CDR3 DNA: TGTGCCAGCAGCTCCAGGGACGGCCGGGGGGTAGAGACCCAGTACTTC
CDR3 protein: CASSSRDGRGVETQYF